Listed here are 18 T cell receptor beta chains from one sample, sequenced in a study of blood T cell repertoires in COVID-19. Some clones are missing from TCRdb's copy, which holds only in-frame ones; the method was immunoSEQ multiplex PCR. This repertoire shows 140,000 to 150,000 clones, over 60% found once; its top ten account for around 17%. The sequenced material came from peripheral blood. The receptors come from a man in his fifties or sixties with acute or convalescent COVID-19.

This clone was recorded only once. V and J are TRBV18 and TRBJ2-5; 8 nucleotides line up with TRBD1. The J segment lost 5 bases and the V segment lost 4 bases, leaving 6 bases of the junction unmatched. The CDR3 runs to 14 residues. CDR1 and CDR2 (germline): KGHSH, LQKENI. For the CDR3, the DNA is TGTGCCAGCTCACTCGACAGGGGCGGGGAGACCCAGTACTTC. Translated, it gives CASSLDRGGETQYF.

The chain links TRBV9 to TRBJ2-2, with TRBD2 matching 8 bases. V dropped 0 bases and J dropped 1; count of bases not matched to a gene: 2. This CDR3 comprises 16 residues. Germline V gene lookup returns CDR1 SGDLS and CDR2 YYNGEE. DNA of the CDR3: TGTGCCAGCAGCGTAGGCGGGGGGCGGAACACCGGGGAGCTGTTTTTT. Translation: CASSVGGGRNTGELFF.

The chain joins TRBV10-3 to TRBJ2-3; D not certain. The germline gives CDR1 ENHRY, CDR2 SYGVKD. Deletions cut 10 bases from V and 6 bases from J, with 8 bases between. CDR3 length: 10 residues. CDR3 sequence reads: CATRADTQYF. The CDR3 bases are TGTGCCACCCGAGCTGATACGCAGTATTTT.

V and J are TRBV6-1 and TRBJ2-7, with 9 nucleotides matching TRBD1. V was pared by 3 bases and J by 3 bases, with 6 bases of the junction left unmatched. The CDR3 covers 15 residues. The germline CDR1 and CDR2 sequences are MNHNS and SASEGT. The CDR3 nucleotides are TGTGCCAGCAGTGACCCGGGACAGGGTTACTACGAGCAGTACTTC. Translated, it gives CASSDPGQGYYEQYF.

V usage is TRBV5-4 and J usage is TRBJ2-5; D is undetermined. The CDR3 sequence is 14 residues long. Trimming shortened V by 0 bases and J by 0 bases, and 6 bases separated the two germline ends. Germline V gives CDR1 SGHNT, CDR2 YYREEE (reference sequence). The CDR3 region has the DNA TGTGCCAGCAGCTTGGACAGCAACCAAGAGACCCAGTACTTC. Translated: CASSLDSNQETQYF.

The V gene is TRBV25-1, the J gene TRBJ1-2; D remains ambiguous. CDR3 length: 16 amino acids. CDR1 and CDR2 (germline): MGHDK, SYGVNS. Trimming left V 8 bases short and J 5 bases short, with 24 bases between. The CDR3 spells CASLASRRRLRYGYTF. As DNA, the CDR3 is TGTGCCAGCCTCGCCTCCCGGCGGCGGTTGAGGTATGGCTACACCTTC.

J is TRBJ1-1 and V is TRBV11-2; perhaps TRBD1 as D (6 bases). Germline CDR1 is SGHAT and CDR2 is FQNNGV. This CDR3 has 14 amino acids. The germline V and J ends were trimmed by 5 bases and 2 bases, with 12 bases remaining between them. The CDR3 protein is CASSQQGINTEAFF. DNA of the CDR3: TGTGCCAGCAGCCAACAGGGCATAAACACTGAAGCTTTCTTT.

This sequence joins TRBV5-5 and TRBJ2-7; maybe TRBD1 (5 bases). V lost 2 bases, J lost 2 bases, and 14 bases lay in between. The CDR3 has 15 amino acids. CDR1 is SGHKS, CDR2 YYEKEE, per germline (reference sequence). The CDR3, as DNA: TGTGCCAGCAGCTTCCAGGGCCCGAGTCCCTACGAGCAGTACTTC. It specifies CASSFQGPSPYEQYF.

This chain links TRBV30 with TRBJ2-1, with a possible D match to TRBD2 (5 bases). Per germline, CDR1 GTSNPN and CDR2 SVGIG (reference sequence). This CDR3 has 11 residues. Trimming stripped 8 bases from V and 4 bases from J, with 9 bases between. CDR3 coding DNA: TGTGCCCTCACGGGGTACAATGAGCAGTTCTTC. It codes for CALTGYNEQFF.

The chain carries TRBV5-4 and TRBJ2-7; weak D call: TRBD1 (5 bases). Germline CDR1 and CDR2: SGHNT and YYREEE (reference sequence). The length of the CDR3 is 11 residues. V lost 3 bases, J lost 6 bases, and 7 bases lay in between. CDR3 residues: CASSSDSEQYV. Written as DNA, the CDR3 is TGTGCCAGCAGCTCAGACAGCGAGCAGTACGTC.

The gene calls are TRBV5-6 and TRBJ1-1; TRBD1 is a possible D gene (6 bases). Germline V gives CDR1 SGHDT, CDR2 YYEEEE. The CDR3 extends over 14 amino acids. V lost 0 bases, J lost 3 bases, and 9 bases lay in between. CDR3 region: CASSLVGADTEAFF. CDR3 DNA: TGTGCCAGCAGCTTGGTGGGGGCCGACACTGAAGCTTTCTTT.

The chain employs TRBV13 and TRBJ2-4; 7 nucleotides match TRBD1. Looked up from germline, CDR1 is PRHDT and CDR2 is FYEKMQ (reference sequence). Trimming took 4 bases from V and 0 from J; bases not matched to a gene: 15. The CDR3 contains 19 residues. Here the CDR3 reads CASSSRDSSRRLAKNIQYF. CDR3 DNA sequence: TGTGCCAGCAGCTCCCGGGACAGCTCCAGGAGACTAGCCAAAAACATTCAGTACTTC. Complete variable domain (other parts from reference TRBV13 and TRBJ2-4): AAGVIQSPRHLIKEKRETATLKCYPIPRHDTVYWYQQGPGQDPQFLISFYEKMQSDKGSIPDRFSAQQFSDYHSELNMSSLELGDSALYFCASSSRDSSRRLAKNIQYFGAGTRLSVL.

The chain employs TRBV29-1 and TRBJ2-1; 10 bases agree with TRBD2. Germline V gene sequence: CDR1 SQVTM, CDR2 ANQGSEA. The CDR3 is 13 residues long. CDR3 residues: CSTRTSGRNEQFF. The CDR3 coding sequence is TGCAGTACCCGGACTAGCGGACGGAATGAGCAGTTCTTC.

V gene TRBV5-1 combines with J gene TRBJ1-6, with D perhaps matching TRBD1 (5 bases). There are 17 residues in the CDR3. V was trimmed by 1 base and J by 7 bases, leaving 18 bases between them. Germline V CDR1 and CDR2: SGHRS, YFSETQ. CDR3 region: CASSLFQGGLVNSPLHF. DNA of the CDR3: TGCGCCAGCAGCTTGTTCCAGGGAGGCTTAGTGAATTCACCCCTCCACTTT.

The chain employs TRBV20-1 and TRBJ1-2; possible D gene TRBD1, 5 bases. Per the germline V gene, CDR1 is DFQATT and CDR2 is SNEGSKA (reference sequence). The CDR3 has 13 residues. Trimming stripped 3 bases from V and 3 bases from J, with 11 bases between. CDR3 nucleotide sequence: TGCAGTGCTAGTGGCAGGGAGGACTATGGCTACACCTTC. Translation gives CSASGREDYGYTF.

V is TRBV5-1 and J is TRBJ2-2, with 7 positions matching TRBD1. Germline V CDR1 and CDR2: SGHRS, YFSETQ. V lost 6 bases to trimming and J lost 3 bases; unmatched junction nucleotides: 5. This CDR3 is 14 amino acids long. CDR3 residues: CASTVGTDTGELFF. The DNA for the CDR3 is TGCGCCAGCACCGTGGGGACAGACACCGGGGAGCTGTTTTTT.

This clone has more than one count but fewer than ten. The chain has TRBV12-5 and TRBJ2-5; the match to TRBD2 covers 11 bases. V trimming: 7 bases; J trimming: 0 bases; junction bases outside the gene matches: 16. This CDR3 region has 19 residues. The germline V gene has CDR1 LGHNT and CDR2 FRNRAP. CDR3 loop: CASARTGLAGGRYQETQYF. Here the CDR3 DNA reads TGTGCTAGTGCCCGGACGGGGCTAGCGGGGGGCCGGTACCAAGAGACCCAGTACTTC. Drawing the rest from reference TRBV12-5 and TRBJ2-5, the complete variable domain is DARVTQTPRHKVTEMGQEVTMRCQPILGHNTVFWYRQTMMQGLELLAYFRNRAPLDDSGMPKDRFSAEMPDATLATLKIQPSEPRDSAVYFCASARTGLAGGRYQETQYFGPGTRLLVL.

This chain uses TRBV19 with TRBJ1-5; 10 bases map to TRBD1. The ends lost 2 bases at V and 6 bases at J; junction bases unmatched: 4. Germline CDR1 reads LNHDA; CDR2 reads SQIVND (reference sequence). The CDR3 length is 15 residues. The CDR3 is CASSIIDRGPQPQHF. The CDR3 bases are TGTGCCAGTAGTATAATAGACAGGGGGCCTCAGCCCCAGCATTTT.